This T cell receptor (beta chain) was identified in a study of blood T cells in healthy people across ages. Study overall: T cells yielded about one barcoded beta molecule per two cells through template switching.

Sample-barcoded 5' priming and a J-beta primer mix drove a second PCR of roughly 6 to 12 cycles. TCRdb processed the 5' RACE reads anew with MiXCR; each CDR3 protein has one entry. The table lists about 1.8 million distinct CDR3 sequences, about 50% of them singletons, with approximately 2.1% in the top ten. CDR1 DFQATT and CDR2 SNEGSKA come from the germline V gene (reference sequence). Trimming cost V 6 bases and J 3 bases, with 14 bases left between them. CDR3 size: 13 residues. The sequence was obtained from a woman aged 35 to 49 in good health. The V gene is TRBV20-1, the J gene TRBJ2-5; possibly TRBD1 for D (7 bases). Sample: blood. CDR3 amino acids: CSARGTVKETQYF. CDR3 in DNA: TGCAGTGCCCGGGGGACAGTGAAAGAGACCCAGTACTTC.